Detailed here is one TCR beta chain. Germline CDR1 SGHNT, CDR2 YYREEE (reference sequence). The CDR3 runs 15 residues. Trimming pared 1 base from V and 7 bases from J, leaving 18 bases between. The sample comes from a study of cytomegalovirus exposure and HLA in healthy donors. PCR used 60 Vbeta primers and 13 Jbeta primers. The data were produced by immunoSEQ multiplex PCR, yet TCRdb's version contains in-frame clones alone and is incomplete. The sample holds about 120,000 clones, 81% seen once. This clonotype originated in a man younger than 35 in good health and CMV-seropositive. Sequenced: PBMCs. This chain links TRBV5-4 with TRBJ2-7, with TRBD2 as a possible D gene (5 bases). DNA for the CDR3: TGTGCCAGCAGCTTGCCTGGCGGGTCAAGCTTGGAGCAGTACTTC. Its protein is CASSLPGGSSLEQYF.